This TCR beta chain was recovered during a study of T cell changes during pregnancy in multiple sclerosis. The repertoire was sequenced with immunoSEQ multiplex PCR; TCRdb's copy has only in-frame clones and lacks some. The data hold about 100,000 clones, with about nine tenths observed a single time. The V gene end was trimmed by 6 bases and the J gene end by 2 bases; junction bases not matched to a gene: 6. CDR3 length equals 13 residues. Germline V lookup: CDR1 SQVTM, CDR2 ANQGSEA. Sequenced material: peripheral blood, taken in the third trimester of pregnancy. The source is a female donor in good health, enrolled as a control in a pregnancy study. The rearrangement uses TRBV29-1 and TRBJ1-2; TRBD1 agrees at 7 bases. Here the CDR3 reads CSVDWGQNYGYTF. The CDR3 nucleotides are TGCAGCGTGGATTGGGGACAGAACTATGGCTACACCTTC.